The T cell receptor (beta chain) under discussion was sequenced for a study of shared clonotypes between healthy human individuals. The CDR3 has 10 residues. CDR1 is SEHNR and CDR2 is FQNEAQ in the germline V gene (reference sequence). The ends were cut back, 5 bases at V and 11 bases at J, with 9 bases in the middle. Repertoires were generated with immunoSEQ multiplex PCR, while TCRdb's copy carries only in-frame clones and drops some. The sample consists of fewer than 400,000 clones, around 67% of them appearing once. Subsets obtained from CD4+ cells comprised CD45RA+ naive and CD45RA-negative memory cells.

The specimen was memory CD4+ T cells sorted from blood. Subset indicated: CD45RA-negative fraction. This chain connects TRBV7-9 to TRBJ1-1, with D hard to call. This clonotype originated in a man aged 25 to 40 in good health. This CDR3 reads CASSPSSAFF. The CDR3 nucleotides are TGTGCCAGCAGCCCGTCGTCGGCTTTCTTT.